The 2 T cell receptor beta chains reported below all come from one sample, sequenced in a study of cytomegalovirus exposure and HLA in healthy donors. The PCR employed 60 Vbeta primers together with 13 Jbeta primers. Sequenced by immunoSEQ multiplex PCR; TCRdb stores in-frame clones only, minus some. The sample records about 78,000 clones, 55% to 85% being singletons. Material for sequencing was PBMCs. These receptors were obtained from a woman in her thirties or forties in good health and CMV-seropositive.

The sample holds a few counts of this clone. The chain combines TRBV6-1 with TRBJ1-2; the match to TRBD1 covers 10 bases. This CDR3 is built from 13 residues. V lost 6 bases and J lost 6; bases outside the gene matches: 4. CDR1 MNHNS and CDR2 SASEGT come from the germline V gene. CDR3 loop: CASSDRGRNGYTF. CDR3 coding DNA: TGTGCCAGCAGCGACAGGGGGCGGAATGGCTACACCTTC.

The chain recombines TRBV7-9 with TRBJ1-1; TRBD1 might be the D (5 bases). V gave up 10 bases and J gave up 1 base, with 13 bases separating them. Germline CDR1 reads SEHNR; CDR2 reads FQNEAQ (reference sequence). The CDR3 covers 13 residues. The CDR3 spells CANQGLGNTEAFF. CDR3 in DNA: TGTGCCAACCAGGGTTTAGGGAACACTGAAGCTTTCTTT.